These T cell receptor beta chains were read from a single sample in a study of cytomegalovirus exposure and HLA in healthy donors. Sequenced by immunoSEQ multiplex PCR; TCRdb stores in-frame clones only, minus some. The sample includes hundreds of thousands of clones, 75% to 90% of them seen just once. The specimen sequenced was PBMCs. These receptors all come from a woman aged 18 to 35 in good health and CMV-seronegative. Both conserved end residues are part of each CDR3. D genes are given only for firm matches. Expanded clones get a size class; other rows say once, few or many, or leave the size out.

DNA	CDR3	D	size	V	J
TGTGCCAGCAGCGTAGTCCCAACTAGTACGCAGACCCAGTACTTC	CASSVVPTSTQTQYF	.	.	TRBV9	TRBJ2-5
TGTGCCAGCAGTTACGTCAGTAACACCGGGGAGCTGTTTTTT	CASSYVSNTGELFF	.	.	TRBV6-5	TRBJ2-2
TGCGCCAGCAGGAGCTCCTACGAGCAGTACTTC	CASRSSYEQYF	.	once	TRBV10-2	TRBJ2-7
TGCGCCAGCAGCCATATAAGGGACAGGGGAAACTATGGCTACACCTTC	CASSHIRDRGNYGYTF	TRBD1	.	TRBV4-3	TRBJ1-2
TGTGCCAGCAGTCGTCGGACAGGGGCGAGCAATCAGCCCCAGCATTTT	CASSRRTGASNQPQHF	TRBD1	.	TRBV2	TRBJ1-5
TGTGCCAGTACCGACTCGGACATGGACTATGGCTACACCTTC	CASTDSDMDYGYTF	.	.	TRBV19	TRBJ1-2
TGCGCCAGCAAGGACAGCTCGAACACCGGGGAGCTGTTTTTT	CASKDSSNTGELFF	.	once	TRBV5-1	TRBJ2-2
TGTGCCATCAGTGAGGAACAGGGGGCGTGGGATCAGCCCCAGCATTTT	CAISEEQGAWDQPQHF	TRBD1	.	TRBV10-3	TRBJ1-5
TGTGCCAGCAGAACCACTGGGGCAGCTAACTATGGCTACACCTTC	CASRTTGAANYGYTF	.	.	TRBV7-2	TRBJ1-2
TGTGCCAGCAGGGCGGGCTATCCTAATGAAAAACTGTTTTTT	CASRAGYPNEKLFF	.	.	TRBV27	TRBJ1-4
TGTGCCAGCAGCCAAGGGGGGACAGGGGGCGCAGATACGCAGTATTTT	CASSQGGTGGADTQYF	TRBD1	once	TRBV14	TRBJ2-3
TGTGCCAGCAGCGTACCCGGGACTAGCGGGATCTCCTACGGCACAGATACGCAGTATTTT	CASSVPGTSGISYGTDTQYF	TRBD2	once	TRBV9	TRBJ2-3
TGCAGCGTTGAAGGCCAGCGGTCCACTAACTATGGCCACACCTTC	CSVEGQRSTNYGHTF	.	.	TRBV29-1	TRBJ1-2
TGTGCCAGCAGGACGGACAGGGGGGCCTACGAGACCCAGTACTTC	CASRTDRGAYETQYF	TRBD1	.	TRBV11-2	TRBJ2-5
TGTGCCAGTAGCCGCGTCAACAGGGAGAACACCATATATTTT	CASSRVNRENTIYF	.	.	TRBV19	TRBJ1-3
TGTGCCAGCAGCTCGGAAAGCAAGGCAGGAGCCAAAAACATTCAGTACTTC	CASSSESKAGAKNIQYF	.	.	TRBV5-4	TRBJ2-4
TGTGCCAGCCGGGACAGTTACTACGAGCAGTACTTC	CASRDSYYEQYF	TRBD1	.	TRBV19	TRBJ2-7
TGTGCCAGCAGTGCGACAGTTATGAACACTGAAGCTTTCTTT	CASSATVMNTEAFF	.	.	TRBV27	TRBJ1-1
TGCGCCAGCAGCCAAGACCCTCTAGCGGAGGGGGCCAACGTCCTGACTTTC	CASSQDPLAEGANVLTF	TRBD2	.	TRBV4-3	TRBJ2-6
TGTGCCAGCAGCAACAAACCGGGACAGGGGGTAGGAGCCCAGCATTTT	CASSNKPGQGVGAQHF	TRBD1	once	TRBV5-8	TRBJ1-5
TGTGCCAGCAGCCCTTCCGGGACAGCTAACTATGGCTACACCTTC	CASSPSGTANYGYTF	TRBD1	.	TRBV11-2	TRBJ1-2
TGTGCCAGCAGTGCGGGACAGGGGACGAGAAGTGATCAGTACTTC	CASSAGQGTRSDQYF	TRBD1	few	TRBV6-5	TRBJ2-7
TGTGCCAGCTCACCACCGGGGCTGTCCTACGAGCAGTACTTC	CASSPPGLSYEQYF	.	.	TRBV18	TRBJ2-7
TGCGCCAGCAGCTCTGGACTAGCGGGGGGTCTTAGGGGGCAGGATACGCAGTATTTT	CASSSGLAGGLRGQDTQYF	TRBD2	.	TRBV5-1	TRBJ2-3
TGCGCCAGCAGGCCAATACCTAGCGGGGGGGGAGAGACCCAGTACTTC	CASRPIPSGGGETQYF	TRBD2	.	TRBV4-1	TRBJ2-5
TGTGCCAGCAGCCAAGGCTTGCGGGGCGCGGGAATTGGGGAGCTGTTTTTT	CASSQGLRGAGIGELFF	.	.	TRBV14	TRBJ2-2
TGTGCCAGCAGCTCGACAGATCGTGAAAAACTGTTTTTT	CASSSTDREKLFF	.	once	TRBV5-5	TRBJ1-4
TGTGCCAGCAGCTTATATAGCGGAAAAAGCGGCGAGCAGTACTTC	CASSLYSGKSGEQYF	.	.	TRBV7-2	TRBJ2-7
TGTGCCAGTAGTATAGATCGGGGGGGATTGCATGGCTACACCTTC	CASSIDRGGLHGYTF	.	.	TRBV19	TRBJ1-2
TGTGCCAGCAGCCTCCAAGAGACCCAGTACTTC	CASSLQETQYF	.	once	TRBV7-9	TRBJ2-5
TGTGCCAGCAGCTTGGGGACAGGGGGGAGACGGTACCAAGAGACCCAGTACTTC	CASSLGTGGRRYQETQYF	TRBD1	.	TRBV5-5	TRBJ2-5
TGCGCCAGCAGCAGAGGACAGGTCTACTCTGGAAACACCATATATTTT	CASSRGQVYSGNTIYF	TRBD1	few	TRBV5-1	TRBJ1-3
TGTGCCAGCAGCTTCATTGGGACATCCCTCGAGCAGTACTTC	CASSFIGTSLEQYF	.	.	TRBV11-2	TRBJ2-7
TGTGCCAGCAGCGTTGGACAGGGCCCATACGAGCAGTACTTC	CASSVGQGPYEQYF	TRBD1	.	TRBV9	TRBJ2-7
TGTGCCAGCCGGGGACAGGGGAACACTGAAGCTTTCTTT	CASRGQGNTEAFF	TRBD1	.	TRBV18	TRBJ1-1